This entry lists 5 T cell receptor beta chains sequenced from one sample in a study of molecular identifiers for immune sequencing clone quantification. TCRdb reprocessed the PCR reads with MiXCR, giving one entry per CDR3 protein. The table records over 90,000 distinct CDR3 sequences, 35% of them present only once. The sequencing input was naive CD8+ T cells from blood, with Jurkat cell RNA spiked in. Stated subset: FACS-sorted CD8+CD4-CCR7+CD45RA+ naive T cells. The receptor source for this set is a human donor in good health. Some libraries in this study had Jurkat cell RNA spiked in.

The V gene is TRBV15, the J gene TRBJ1-5, with D perhaps matching TRBD1 (5 bases). V lost 0 bases and J 2 bases, leaving 8 bases between the germline ends. Germline V gives CDR1 LNHNV, CDR2 YYDKDF (reference sequence). This CDR3 region has 15 residues. CDR3 protein: CATSRDPGGNQPQHF. The CDR3, as DNA: TGTGCCACCAGCAGAGATCCGGGGGGCAATCAGCCCCAGCATTTT.

To note about this clonotype: One junction end disagrees with the germline gene, perhaps due to a read error. V usage is TRBV28 and J usage is TRBJ2-5, with 7 bases matching TRBD2. CDR3 length: 16 amino acids. Germline loops: CDR1 MDHEN, CDR2 SYDVKM. CDR3: CASSVYTGTNQVTQYF. The DNA of the CDR3 is TGTGCCAGCAGTGTCTACACCGGGACTAACCAAGTGACCCAGTACTTC.

This clonotype has more than one count but fewer than ten. CDR3 nucleotides: TGTGCCAGCAGCGTGTCCGGGACAGGCCTTGGCGAGCAGTACTTC. Protein product: CASSVSGTGLGEQYF. The V and J genes are TRBV5-4 and TRBJ2-7, with 8 bases that match TRBD1. Germline trimming cut 4 bases from V and 6 bases from J; bases unmatched to any gene: 12. The germline V gene encodes CDR1 SGHNT and CDR2 YYREEE (reference sequence). This CDR3 has 15 amino acids.

Only a few counts were recorded for this clonotype. The chain employs TRBV11-2 and TRBJ1-3, with a weak D call TRBD1 (5 bases). The germline gives CDR1 SGHAT, CDR2 FQNNGV. The CDR3 is 13 residues long. Trimming took 4 bases from V and 9 from J, leaving 13 bases between them. The CDR3 DNA reads TGTGCCAGCAGCTCCGACACGGGACGCACCATATATTTT. Amino acid sequence: CASSSDTGRTIYF.

This clonotype appeared many times. The chain recombines TRBV7-2 with TRBJ2-1; no firm D call. Germline CDR1 SGHTA, CDR2 FQGNSA. V lost 7 bases, J lost 2 bases, and 3 bases lay in between. The CDR3 loop spans 11 amino acids. CDR3 sequence: CASKTYNEQFF. As DNA, the CDR3 is TGTGCCAGCAAGACCTACAATGAGCAGTTCTTC.